The subject of this entry is one T cell receptor (beta chain). This clonotype showed up many times. The antigen this receptor binds is unknown. Base qualities were left out, and no much larger clone turns up one base away. This specimen's treatment or condition label, interpreted: allogeneic hematopoietic cell transplantation with graft depleted of TCRalphabeta T cells and CD19 B cells. Transplant recipients were children who received TCRalphabeta/CD19-depleted allogeneic hematopoietic cell grafts. These data come from a study of T-cell reconstitution after alpha-beta-depleted transplantation in children (TCRdb year 2016). The study in broad terms: The study quantitatively tracked T-cell immune reconstitution after TCRalphabeta/CD19-depleted allogeneic hematopoietic cell transplantation in children using TCR repertoire profiling. What the authors observed across the whole study: The high TCRbeta diversity at day 60 in some patients was ascribed to recipient T cells and intrathymic progenitors that had survived conditioning. The apparently early recovery of alphabetaT-cell counts about two months after transplant reportedly depended on only several hundred rapidly expanded clones that came from non-depleted graft cells. The frequencies of hyperexpanded clones fell over the following months, and after one year, T-cell counts and TCRbeta diversity were mostly attributed to newly produced T cells.

Inclusive of the bounding cysteine and phenylalanine, the CDR3 is 12 residues long. The retained sequence is limited to the CDR3, 36 bases, with the frame set at the first base. The V and J ends are trimmed by 3 bases and 6 bases, leaving 7 bases between them. Libraries were constructed by PCR. Data came from an Illumina HiSeq 2500. Molecular barcoding was employed in the preparation of TCR libraries, with unique molecular identifiers being used to normalize TCRbeta repertoire quantification. TCRdb reprocessing: public reads trimmed at Q25 with fastp, clones called with MiXCR, in-frame beta chains kept. Each CDR3 protein gets just one entry, which takes the most common genes and DNA from the rows behind it. This sample has approximately 500,000 distinct CDR3 sequences in its table, and about a quarter of those were observed once. The ten largest account for under 45% of the sample.

This TCR derives from a boy under two years old with Wiskott-Aldrich syndrome, due to receive a stem cell transplant. This specimen was PBMCs, taken before TCRalphabeta/CD19-depleted stem cell transplant. The rearrangement combines TRBV12-3 or TRBV12-4 with TRBJ2-3; the D gene lacks a confident call. The DNA sequence reads TGTGCCAGCAGTTTTTATGGGGATACGCAGTATTTT. It codes for CASSFYGDTQYF.